This entry is about one T cell receptor beta chain. This sample is drawn from a study of blood T cell repertoires in COVID-19. The overall study: Samples of COVID-19 (acute and convalescent) were obtained from the United States, Italy and Spain. From T cells, B-cell-depleted T cells, or PBMCs came the material, which was cDNA or gDNA.

There are 17 residues in the CDR3. Per the authors' pipeline: Reference gene primer amplification gave estimated nucleated cell counts. The data were produced by immunoSEQ multiplex PCR, yet TCRdb's version contains in-frame clones alone and is incomplete. V and J calls and clone size come straight from that table; D and trimming were deduced from the DNA. The repertoire includes approximately 35,000 clones, 80% to 90% of them detected once, and 11% to 15% sits in the top ten. This TCR was sampled from a man aged 55 to 69 with active COVID-19. The sample was peripheral blood. This chain uses TRBV21-1 with TRBJ2-3; no check of the table's D call, TRBD1, against the DNA was made. TRBV21-1 is termed a pseudogene. The CDR3 DNA follows: TGTGCCAGCAGCAAAGTGCGGAGGGGGCCTGGCACAGATACGCAGTATTTT. It yields the protein CASSKVRRGPGTDTQYF.